This TCR beta chain originates from a study of cytomegalovirus exposure and HLA in healthy donors. Broader study findings: According to the study, roughly 160 TCR beta chains were cytomegalovirus-associated. Published work reported that the classifier diagnosed cytomegalovirus status with high specificity and sensitivity. Many donors shared some public TCRs, even though most TCR sequences were rare.

As to this clone: Its target is unknown.

The V and J ends lost 1 base and 6 bases respectively, with 10 bases between them. Germline V gene sequence: CDR1 SGHTA, CDR2 FQGNSA. The CDR3 totals 15 residues. Using immunoSEQ multiplex PCR, the repertoire was profiled, and TCRdb retains in-frame clones only, with some absent. Of about 130,000 clones detected, almost 85% appear once; the ten largest clones hold about 27%. This receptor was identified in a man aged 30 to 45 in good health and CMV-seropositive. Sequencing used PBMCs. This sequence joins TRBV7-2 and TRBJ1-6; D possibly corresponds to TRBD1 (5 bases). Written as DNA, the CDR3 is TGTGCCAGCAGCTTAGAGGGGATTCCTAATTCACCCCTCCACTTT. Translated: CASSLEGIPNSPLHF.